This TCR beta chain was sequenced in a study of cytomegalovirus exposure and HLA in healthy donors. Across the whole study: The study placed around 85% of its approximately 360 genotyped donors in the Caucasian-associated ancestry cluster.

PCR amplification relied on 60 Vbeta primers (plus 13 Jbeta primers). TCRdb's copy holds only in-frame clones and misses some; the assay was immunoSEQ multiplex PCR. The table records about 130,000 clones, roughly 80% of them present only once. Findings and caveats of the study: The classifier, whose performance was assessed in both the original and validation cohorts, reportedly diagnosed cytomegalovirus status with high specificity and sensitivity.

A remark on this clone: What it recognizes is unknown.

Looked up from germline, CDR1 is SGHRS and CDR2 is YFSETQ. V was clipped by 0 bases and J by 6 bases; unmatched bases: 0. This CDR3 has 14 amino acids. The chain carries TRBV5-1 and TRBJ1-5, with 10 bases aligning to TRBD1. This TCR was sampled from a woman between 40 and 55 years old in good health and CMV-seronegative. Sequencing was carried out using PBMCs. The CDR3 DNA follows: TGCGCCAGCAGCTTGGGGACAGGGGGTCAGCCCCAGCATTTT. As protein: CASSLGTGGQPQHF.